The next 27 T cell receptor beta chains were all read from a single sample in a study of CD4 T cells in relation to SARS-CoV-2 and coronaviruses. CD4+ T cells from unexposed donors were obtained before the COVID-19 pandemic (2011-2018). Isolation of CD4+ T cells took place after around eleven days in culture. Their antigens remain unidentified. The repertoire was sequenced with immunoSEQ multiplex PCR; TCRdb's copy has only in-frame clones and lacks some. Of about 26,000 clones listed, roughly 73% were seen once; the top ten hold 15% to 20%. Sequencing was carried out using CD4+ T cells from PBMCs, cultured in vitro. Receptor source: a human donor in good health.

V is TRBV6-2 or TRBV6-3 and J is TRBJ2-7, with D perhaps matching TRBD1 or TRBD2 (5 bases each). Trimming took 6 bases from V and 0 from J, leaving 12 bases between them. Looked up from germline, CDR1 is MNHEY and CDR2 is SVGEGT. This CDR3 contains 14 residues. The CDR3 sequence: CASSPHGGSYEQYF. The DNA for the CDR3 is TGTGCCAGCAGCCCCCATGGGGGCTCCTACGAGCAGTACTTC.

J is TRBJ2-7 and V is TRBV28, with 11 bases that match TRBD2. This CDR3 comprises 17 residues. Germline assignment: CDR1 MDHEN and CDR2 SYDVKM. Trimming removed 7 bases from V and 0 bases from J; junction bases left unmatched: 11. Here the CDR3 reads CASTPSGGNFLSYEQYF. The CDR3 DNA sequence: TGTGCCAGCACCCCTAGCGGGGGGAATTTCCTCTCCTACGAGCAGTACTTC.

This clone was seen more than once but under ten times. The chain joins TRBV5-6 to TRBJ1-6; D remains ambiguous. Per germline, CDR1 SGHDT and CDR2 YYEEEE. V shed 2 bases and J shed 7 bases, with 13 bases lying between them. The CDR3 is made up of 15 amino acids. CDR3 bases: TGTGCCAGCAGCTTTACGCACGGGGAAAATTCACCCCTCCACTTT. Translated: CASSFTHGENSPLHF.

This clone has a single count. The V call is TRBV12-3 or TRBV12-4, the J call TRBJ1-1; the D gene is possibly TRBD1 (6 bases). V was pared by 2 bases and J by 6 bases, with 10 bases between. The CDR3 runs 13 residues. The CDR3 bases are TGTGCCAGCAGTTTATCACAGGGTTCTGAAGCTTTCTTT. Translating it yields CASSLSQGSEAFF.

The V and J genes are TRBV30 and TRBJ1-1, with D unresolved. Per the germline V gene, CDR1 is GTSNPN and CDR2 is SVGIG (reference sequence). This CDR3 contains 13 residues. V lost 4 bases and J lost 5, with 14 bases in between. CDR3 in amino acids: CAWINQAGTEAFF. DNA for the CDR3: TGTGCCTGGATTAACCAGGCGGGGACTGAAGCTTTCTTT.

J is TRBJ2-5 and V is TRBV5-4, with D possibly TRBD2 on 5 matching bases. In germline, CDR1 is SGHNT, CDR2 YYREEE (reference sequence). V lost 4 bases to trimming and J lost 3 bases, with 10 bases between them. CDR3 length: 13 amino acids. In DNA form, the CDR3 reads TGTGCCAGCAGCCTCGGACTGGAAGAGACCCAGTACTTC. Protein sequence: CASSLGLEETQYF.

The chain recombines TRBV6-1 with TRBJ2-1; D is possibly TRBD2 (6 bases). Trimming cost V 2 bases and J 9 bases, with 8 bases left between them. The CDR3 totals 12 residues. Germline CDR1 reads MNHNS; CDR2 reads SASEGT. CDR3 DNA sequence: TGTGCCAGCAGTGAATGGGGAGGTGAGCAGTTCTTC. Its translation is CASSEWGGEQFF.

This clone has just a few counts. The V gene is TRBV29-1, the J gene TRBJ2-1; D might be TRBD1 or TRBD2, each matching 5 bases. Germline V gene lookup returns CDR1 SQVTM and CDR2 ANQGSEA. This CDR3 is 11 amino acids long. With 7 bases removed from V and 10 bases from J, the gap between germline ends came to 14 bases. CDR3 residues: CSGRDLGEQFF. The DNA for the CDR3 is TGCAGCGGCCGGGACCTAGGGGAGCAGTTCTTC.

The chain recombines TRBV6-2 or TRBV6-3 with TRBJ1-5, with a possible D match to TRBD1 (6 bases). Trimming shortened V by 3 bases and J by 9 bases, and 36 bases separated the two germline ends. This CDR3 contains 21 residues. The germline V gene encodes CDR1 MNHEY and CDR2 SVGEGT. This CDR3 reads CASSYGRGATISPSIYPPQHF. In DNA form, the CDR3 reads TGTGCCAGCAGTTATGGGCGGGGGGCGACAATCAGCCCCAGCATTTACCCGCCCCAGCATTTT.

This chain connects TRBV7-2 to TRBJ1-3, with D perhaps TRBD1 (5 bases). V lost 1 base and J lost 2, with 12 bases in between. Per the germline V gene, CDR1 is SGHTA and CDR2 is FQGNSA. The CDR3 consists of 16 residues. The DNA of the CDR3 is TGTGCCAGCAGCTTAGTTGGAGGGGCGACTGGAAACACCATATATTTT. It is translated as CASSLVGGATGNTIYF.

The chain carries TRBV29-1 and TRBJ2-5; 8 bases agree with TRBD2. CDR1 and CDR2 (germline): SQVTM, ANQGSEA. This CDR3 is 14 amino acids long. J gave up 2 bases and V 4 bases, and 6 bases lay outside the gene matches. CDR3 DNA: TGCAGCGTTGGCCCCGGGACTAGTCAAGAGACCCAGTACTTC. This codes for CSVGPGTSQETQYF.

The chain combines TRBV5-1 with TRBJ1-1; unclear D gene. The CDR3 is made up of 13 amino acids. Trimming removed 6 bases at V and 1 base at J, with 10 bases between. CDR1 SGHRS and CDR2 YFSETQ come from the germline V gene. In nucleotides, the CDR3 is TGCGCCAGCACCTGGAATGGGAACACTGAAGCTTTCTTT. This gives the protein CASTWNGNTEAFF. Looking up the rest from reference TRBV5-1 and TRBJ1-1 gives the full variable domain: KAGVTQTPRYLIKTRGQQVTLSCSPISGHRSVSWYQQTPGQGLQFLFEYFSETQRNKGNFPGRFSGRQFSNSRSEMNVSTLELGDSALYLCASTWNGNTEAFFGQGTRLTVV.

The chain carries TRBV11-1 and TRBJ2-7, with D possibly matching TRBD2 (6 bases). The CDR3 extends over 12 amino acids. The germline CDR1 and CDR2 sequences are SGHAT and FQDESV (reference sequence). V was pared by 4 bases and J by 7 bases, with 11 bases between. Here the CDR3 reads CASSYGTPEQYF. CDR3 coding DNA: TGTGCCAGCAGCTACGGGACTCCAGAGCAGTACTTC.

Only one count was recorded for this clone. The V gene is TRBV4-3, the J gene TRBJ1-4; D might be TRBD1 (5 bases). The CDR3 runs to 18 residues. Germline assignment: CDR1 LGHNA and CDR2 YSLEER. The V end lost 0 bases, the J end lost 3 bases, and 17 bases lay between the germline ends. The CDR3 bases are TGCGCCAGCAGCCAAGAAGGGGCCTTTAATGGAGCTAATGAAAAACTGTTTTTT. Encoded protein: CASSQEGAFNGANEKLFF.

The rearrangement links TRBV4-3 to TRBJ2-1; 9 nucleotides agree with TRBD2. The J segment lost 6 bases and the V segment lost 0 bases, leaving 6 bases of the junction unmatched. Per the germline V gene, CDR1 is LGHNA and CDR2 is YSLEER. The CDR3 has 16 amino acids. This CDR3 is CASSQDLGLALNEQFF. CDR3 bases: TGCGCCAGCAGCCAAGATCTGGGACTAGCCCTCAATGAGCAGTTCTTC.

The chain recombines TRBV9 with TRBJ2-1; 10 bases are a match to TRBD1. Germline loops: CDR1 SGDLS, CDR2 YYNGEE. J lost 8 bases, V lost 3 bases, and 5 bases had no gene match. The CDR3 covers 14 residues. CDR3 sequence (DNA): TGTGCCAGCAGCGCCGGGACAGGGGTCCATGAGCAGTTCTTC. Its translation is CASSAGTGVHEQFF.

This chain connects TRBV15 to TRBJ2-1; D call uncertain. The CDR3 has 13 amino acids. With 5 bases removed from V and 1 base from J, the gap between germline ends came to 6 bases. The germline V gene has CDR1 LNHNV and CDR2 YYDKDF (reference sequence). Here the CDR3 DNA reads TGTGCCACCAGCGCGAAATCCTACAATGAGCAGTTCTTC. Translating it yields CATSAKSYNEQFF.

The chain uses TRBV10-3 and TRBJ2-3, with 8 bases matching TRBD2. The ends lost 6 bases at V and 5 bases at J; junction bases unmatched: 4. CDR1 is ENHRY, CDR2 SYGVKD, per germline. This CDR3 is built from 13 residues. The CDR3 loop is CAIRDTSGDTQYF. CDR3 DNA sequence: TGTGCCATCAGGGACACTAGCGGAGATACGCAGTATTTT.

This rearrangement joins TRBV4-2 to TRBJ2-1; TRBD2 is a possible D gene (5 bases). CDR1 is LGHNA, CDR2 YNFKEQ, per germline. The CDR3 is 14 residues long. Trimming pared 4 bases from V and 9 bases from J, leaving 16 bases between. CDR3 residues: CASSRPPGGPEQFF. DNA for the CDR3: TGTGCCAGCAGCCGCCCCCCCGGAGGTCCTGAGCAGTTCTTC.

This clone occurred a few times. The rearrangement joins TRBV11-2 to TRBJ1-2, with 7 bases aligning to TRBD1. Per the germline V gene, CDR1 is SGHAT and CDR2 is FQNNGV. The CDR3 length is 16 residues. V shed 5 bases and J 8 bases; nucleotides not matched to a gene: 17. The CDR3 sequence: CASSPIRTGPAPGYTF. In DNA form, the CDR3 reads TGTGCCAGCAGCCCGATTCGGACAGGACCGGCCCCCGGCTACACCTTC. The whole variable domain, filled in from reference TRBV11-2 and TRBJ1-2, reads EAGVAQSPRYKIIEKRQSVAFWCNPISGHATLYWYQQILGQGPKLLIQFQNNGVVDDSQLPKDRFSAERLKGVDSTLKIQPAKLEDSAVYLCASSPIRTGPAPGYTFGSGTRLTVV.

The gene calls are TRBV2 and TRBJ2-6; 11 bases fit TRBD1. Germline V gene sequence: CDR1 SNHLY, CDR2 FYNNEI. The CDR3 totals 18 residues. V shed 8 bases and J 2 bases; nucleotides not matched to a gene: 11. In DNA form, the CDR3 reads TGTGCCAGCGGGGACCGGGACAGGGGGTTCACTGGGGCCAACGTCCTGACTTTC. Protein sequence: CASGDRDRGFTGANVLTF.

This clone was detected a few times. The J gene is TRBJ1-6, the V gene TRBV19; D not resolved. Trimming cost V 7 bases and J 4 bases, with 14 bases left between them. Germline V gene lookup returns CDR1 LNHDA and CDR2 SQIVND (reference sequence). CDR3 length equals 15 residues. Here the CDR3 reads CASTFERAYNSPLHF. In nucleotides, the CDR3 is TGTGCCAGTACCTTCGAGCGGGCTTATAATTCACCCCTCCACTTT. Variable domain in full (rest from reference TRBV19 and TRBJ1-6): DGGITQSPKYLFRKEGQNVTLSCEQNLNHDAMYWYRQDPGQGLRLIYYSQIVNDFQKGDIAEGYSVSREKKESFPLTVTSAQKNPTAFYLCASTFERAYNSPLHFGNGTRLTVT.

This rearrangement joins TRBV7-2 to TRBJ2-1; D is uncertain. Germline lookup yields CDR1 SGHTA and CDR2 FQGNSA. Trimming took off 4 bases at V and 4 bases at J, with 5 bases between the two ends. The CDR3 has 12 amino acids. DNA of the CDR3: TGTGCCAGCAGCTCCCGATACAATGAGCAGTTCTTC. It translates to CASSSRYNEQFF.

The rearrangement joins TRBV7-3 to TRBJ1-3; D call uncertain. V was pared by 5 bases and J by 2 bases, with 13 bases between. This CDR3 spans 15 amino acids. CDR1 SGHTA and CDR2 FQGTGA come from the germline V gene. Written as DNA, the CDR3 is TGTGCCAGCAGCCCTCAGTCCGGCGCTGGAAACACCATATATTTT. Its protein is CASSPQSGAGNTIYF.

The rearrangement uses TRBV2 and TRBJ2-1, with 8 bases fitting TRBD2. Germline-derived CDR1 and CDR2 are SNHLY and FYNNEI. This CDR3 spans 15 amino acids. The junction had 5 bases not matched to a gene; V was cut back by 6 bases and J by 1 base. Here the CDR3 reads CASRPGLVSYNEQFF. CDR3 nucleotide sequence: TGTGCCAGCAGACCGGGACTAGTGTCCTACAATGAGCAGTTCTTC.

CDR3 region: CASSKVATSGNYEQYF. DNA of the CDR3: TGTGCCAGCAGCAAAGTAGCGACTAGCGGGAACTACGAGCAGTACTTC. J is TRBJ2-7 and V is TRBV21-1; the table's D call, TRBD2, has no DNA check behind it. TRBV21-1 is a listed pseudogene. The CDR3 covers 16 residues.

The DNA for the CDR3 is TGTGCCAGCAGCCAAAGCGGGCAGGGGATTGAGCAGTTCTTC. Translated, it gives CASSQSGQGIEQFF. The chain carries TRBV16 and TRBJ2-1; D is possibly TRBD1 or TRBD2 (6 bases each). The germline gives CDR1 KGHSY, CDR2 FQNENV. The CDR3 is made up of 14 amino acids. Trimming removed 2 bases at V and 9 bases at J, with 14 bases between.